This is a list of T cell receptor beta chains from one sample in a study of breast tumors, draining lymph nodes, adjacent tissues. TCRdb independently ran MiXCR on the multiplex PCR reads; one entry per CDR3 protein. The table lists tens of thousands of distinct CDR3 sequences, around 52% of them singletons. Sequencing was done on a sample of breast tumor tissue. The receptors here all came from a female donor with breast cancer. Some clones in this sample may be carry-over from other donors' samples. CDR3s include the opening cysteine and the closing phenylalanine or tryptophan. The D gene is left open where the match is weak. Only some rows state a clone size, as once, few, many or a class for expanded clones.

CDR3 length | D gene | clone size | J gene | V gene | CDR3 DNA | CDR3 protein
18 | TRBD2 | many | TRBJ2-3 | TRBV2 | TGTGCCAGCAGGGGGGGACTAGCGGGGGGGCCTGGCACAGATACGCAGTATTTT | CASRGGLAGGPGTDTQYF
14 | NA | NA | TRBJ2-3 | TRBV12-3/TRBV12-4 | TGTGCCAGCAGTTTTGAACTAGGAGGTTATACGCAGTATTTT | CASSFELGGYTQYF
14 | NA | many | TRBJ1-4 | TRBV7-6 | TGTGCCAGCAGCTATAGCCAGGGGAACGAAAAACTGTTTTTT | CASSYSQGNEKLFF
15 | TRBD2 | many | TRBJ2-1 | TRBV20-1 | TGCAGTGCTTCCAGACTAGCGGGAGTGTACAATGAGCAGTTCTTC | CSASRLAGVYNEQFF
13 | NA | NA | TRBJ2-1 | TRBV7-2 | TGTGCCAGCAGTGAAGCGCTCCGCGTCGCCCAGTTCTTC | CASSEALRVAQFF
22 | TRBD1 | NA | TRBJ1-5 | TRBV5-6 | TGTGCCAGCAGCTTCACAGCTTGTAGTGCCATGACAGGGGCCGGTAGCAATCAGCCCCAGCATTTT | CASSFTACSAMTGAGSNQPQHF
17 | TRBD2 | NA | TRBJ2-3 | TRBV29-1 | TGCAGCGTTGAAGGTGGTATGAGCGGGGGGCCTTGGGATACGCAGTATTTT | CSVEGGMSGGPWDTQYF
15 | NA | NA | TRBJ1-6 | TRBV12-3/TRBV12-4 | TGTGCTAGCACCCGGCGGGGGTCGGGCAATTCACCCCTCCACTTT | CASTRRGSGNSPLHF
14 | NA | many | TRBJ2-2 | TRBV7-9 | TGTGCCACCACAGGGCGGGGGAACACCGGGGAGCTGTTTTTT | CATTGRGNTGELFF
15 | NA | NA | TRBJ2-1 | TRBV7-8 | TGTGCCAGCAGCTTAGTAGCTAGCTCCTACAATGAGCAGTTCTTC | CASSLVASSYNEQFF
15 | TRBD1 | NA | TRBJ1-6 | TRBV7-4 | TGTGCCAGCAGCAAGGACAGGGGTCCTAATTCACCCCTCCACTTT | CASSKDRGPNSPLHF
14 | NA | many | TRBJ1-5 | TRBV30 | TGTGCCTGGAGCCAAGGATCTGTCAGGCAGCCCCAGCATTTT | CAWSQGSVRQPQHF
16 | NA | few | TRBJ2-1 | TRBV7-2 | TGTGCCAGCAGCGCTCCGGGGGTGGTAGCCTACAATGAGCAGTTCTTC | CASSAPGVVAYNEQFF